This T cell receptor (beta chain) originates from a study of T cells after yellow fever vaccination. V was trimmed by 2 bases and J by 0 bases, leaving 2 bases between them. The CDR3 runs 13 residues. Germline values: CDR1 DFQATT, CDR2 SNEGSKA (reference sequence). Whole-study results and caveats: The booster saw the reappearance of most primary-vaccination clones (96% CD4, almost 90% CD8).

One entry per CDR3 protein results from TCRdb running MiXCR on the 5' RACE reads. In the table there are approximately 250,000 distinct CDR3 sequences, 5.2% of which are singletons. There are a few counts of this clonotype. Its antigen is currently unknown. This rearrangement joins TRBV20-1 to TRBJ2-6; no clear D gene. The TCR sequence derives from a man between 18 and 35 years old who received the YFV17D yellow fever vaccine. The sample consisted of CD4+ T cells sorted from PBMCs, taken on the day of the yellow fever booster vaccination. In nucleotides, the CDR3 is TGCAGTGCTAGACGCTCTGGGGCCAACGTCCTGACTTTC. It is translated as CSARRSGANVLTF.